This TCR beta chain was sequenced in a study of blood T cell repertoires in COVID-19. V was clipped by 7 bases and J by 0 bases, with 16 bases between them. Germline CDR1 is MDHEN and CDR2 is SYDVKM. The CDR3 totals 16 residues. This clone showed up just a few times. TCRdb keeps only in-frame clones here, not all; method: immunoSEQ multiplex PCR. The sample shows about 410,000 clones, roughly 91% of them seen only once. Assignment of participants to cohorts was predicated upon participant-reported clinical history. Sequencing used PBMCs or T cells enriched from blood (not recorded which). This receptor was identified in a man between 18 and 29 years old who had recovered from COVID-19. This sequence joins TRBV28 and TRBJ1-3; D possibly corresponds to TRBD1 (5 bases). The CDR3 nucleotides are TGTGCCAGCAACCTTAGGACATTGAGCTCTGGAAACACCATATATTTT. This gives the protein CASNLRTLSSGNTIYF.